This T cell receptor beta chain was sequenced in a study of blood T cell repertoires in COVID-19. The V end was cut by 8 bases, the J end by 0 bases, with 11 bases between. There are 15 residues in the CDR3. Germline assignment: CDR1 LNHDA and CDR2 SQIVND (reference sequence). Clones were read by immunoSEQ multiplex PCR, and TCRdb kept only the in-frame ones, dropping some. The sample holds approximately 60,000 clones, over 75% seen once. The TCR originated in a man aged 45-65 years with active COVID-19. This sequence joins TRBV19 and TRBJ1-6; unclear D gene. The material sequenced was peripheral blood. CDR3 DNA: TGTGCCAGTGGACTACTAGTCTCCTATAATTCACCCCTCCACTTT. The encoded protein is CASGLLVSYNSPLHF.